These 21 T cell receptor beta chains were sequenced from one sample in a study of identical twins (dated by TCRdb to about 2016). Library preparation used 5' RACE. The sequencer listed for this sample is Illumina HiSeq 2000. Clones were called with MiXCR by TCRdb after fastp trimmed the public reads at Q25, and only in-frame beta chains were retained. Rows merge per CDR3 protein into single entries with the most common DNA and genes. Here the sample has about 690,000 distinct CDR3 sequences; around 6% occur a single time. Roughly 1.8% of the sample belongs to the ten largest clones. Sequencing was performed on naive T cells sorted from blood. Taken with the paper, the label for cell subset or site translates to: cells isolated with a human naive T-cell isolation kit. The receptors derive from a young man in good health.

This clonotype showed up many times. V is TRBV5-1 and J is TRBJ2-4; the D is unclear. V was trimmed by 0 bases and J by 14 bases, leaving 18 bases between them. From germline, CDR1 is SGHRS and CDR2 YFSETQ. The CDR3 runs to 14 residues. CDR3 DNA: TGCGCCAGCAGCTTGGATGGGGTGGCAGAAGAAGAGTACTTC. It specifies CASSLDGVAEEEYF.

This clonotype has just a few counts. The chain has TRBV29-1 and TRBJ2-7; 11 positions match TRBD1. The CDR3 has 16 residues. The germline CDR1 and CDR2 sequences are SQVTM and ANQGSEA. The junction had 16 bases not matched to a gene; V was cut back by 7 bases and J by 5 bases. The DNA for the CDR3 is TGCAGCGGCCGTTATTTAGTATGGGACAGGGGGAACGAGCAGTACTTC. Residues: CSGRYLVWDRGNEQYF.

This clonotype was counted ten times or more. The CDR3 DNA reads as TGTGCCATCAGTGTAAGCCTGGACAGGGTCCTTTACAATGAGCAGTTCTTC. Translating it yields CAISVSLDRVLYNEQFF. The gene calls are TRBV10-3 and TRBJ2-1; TRBD1 matches at 8 bases. The ends lost 4 bases at V and 4 bases at J; junction bases unmatched: 12. The CDR3 contains 17 residues. CDR1 and CDR2 from the germline V gene are ENHRY and SYGVKD.

Many counts were recorded for this clonotype. The chain couples TRBV12-3 or TRBV12-4 to TRBJ2-2; no firm D call. The V end lost 7 bases, the J end lost 0 bases, and 9 bases lay between the germline ends. This CDR3 region has 14 residues. CDR3: CASNSPANTGELFF. CDR3 in DNA: TGTGCCAGCAACTCGCCCGCGAACACCGGGGAGCTGTTTTTT.

The chain combines TRBV19 with TRBJ2-1, with D unclear. There are 14 residues in the CDR3. V lost 5 bases and J lost 2, with 10 bases in between. Germline V gene lookup returns CDR1 LNHDA and CDR2 SQIVND (reference sequence). CDR3 DNA: TGTGCCAGTAGTTCTCCCTGGGCCTACAATGAGCAGTTCTTC. This sequence encodes CASSSPWAYNEQFF.

This clonotype has just a few counts. The chain combines TRBV5-1 with TRBJ2-6, with no clear D. The CDR3 spans 16 residues. Germline V CDR1 and CDR2: SGHRS, YFSETQ. V was clipped by 7 bases and J by 0 bases, with 14 bases between them. The DNA for the CDR3 is TGCGCCAGCGCCCATGGCAGCAACTCTGGGGCCAACGTCCTGACTTTC. Protein sequence: CASAHGSNSGANVLTF.

This chain uses TRBV12-3 or TRBV12-4 with TRBJ2-3; 9 bases line up with TRBD1. The CDR3 is made up of 17 amino acids. V gave up 7 bases and J gave up 4 bases; unmatched junction bases: 15. As DNA, the CDR3 is TGTGCCAGCACCGGGACAGGGAATTTAGTTGGGCCAGATACGCAGTATTTT. Its translation is CASTGTGNLVGPDTQYF.

This clonotype was counted ten times or more. The gene calls are TRBV12-3 or TRBV12-4 and TRBJ2-3, with D possibly matching TRBD1 (5 bases). The CDR3 contains 15 residues. The V and J ends lost 7 bases and 1 base respectively, with 15 bases between them. In DNA, the CDR3 is TGTGCCAGCAACCCCTGGGGCAGACGCACAGATACGCAGTATTTT. Amino acid sequence: CASNPWGRRTDTQYF.

V usage is TRBV13 and J usage is TRBJ2-1; 7 nucleotides align to TRBD1. The germline V gene has CDR1 PRHDT and CDR2 FYEKMQ (reference sequence). V gave up 3 bases and J gave up 8 bases; unmatched junction bases: 19. There are 18 residues in the CDR3. The CDR3 nucleotides read TGTGCCAGCAGCTTTACTCGAAACAGGATCCATACAGGGGATGAGCAGTTCTTC. It is translated as CASSFTRNRIHTGDEQFF.

In this sample, this clonotype turned up a few times. The V call is TRBV28, the J call TRBJ2-1; D gene ambiguous. The CDR3 contains 13 residues. Germline V CDR1 and CDR2: MDHEN, SYDVKM. The V end was cut by 3 bases, the J end by 9 bases, with 12 bases between. The chain's CDR3 is CASSFPRSGEQFF. The CDR3 DNA reads as TGTGCCAGCAGTTTCCCCCGAAGTGGTGAGCAGTTCTTC.

This clonotype occurred many times. The chain links TRBV29-1 to TRBJ2-3, with D perhaps being TRBD1 or TRBD2 (5 bases each). CDR1 and CDR2 from the germline V gene are SQVTM and ANQGSEA. Deletions cut 2 bases from V and 7 bases from J, with 19 bases between. The CDR3 is made up of 15 amino acids. The CDR3 DNA reads TGCAGCGTTGAAAACATGGGACGCAGGACGAATACGCAGTATTTT. Translating gives CSVENMGRRTNTQYF.

This clonotype was counted many times. The V and J genes are TRBV28 and TRBJ1-5; D is unclear. CDR1 MDHEN and CDR2 SYDVKM come from the germline V gene. V lost 3 bases and J 3 bases, leaving 15 bases between the germline ends. There are 16 residues in the CDR3. This CDR3 reads CASSFSRQLDNQPQHF. The CDR3 nucleotides read TGTGCCAGCAGTTTTTCTAGGCAGCTAGACAATCAGCCCCAGCATTTT.

The J gene is TRBJ2-1, the V gene TRBV6-1; TRBD2 might be the D (6 bases). The V end was cut by 10 bases, the J end by 6 bases, with 22 bases between. Looked up from germline, CDR1 is MNHNS and CDR2 is SASEGT. The CDR3 length is 15 residues. CDR3 nucleotide sequence: TGTGCCACGATCTACCCCGGGACTTCAACCAATGAGCAGTTCTTC. It is translated as CATIYPGTSTNEQFF.

This clonotype came up a few times. The genes are TRBV27 and TRBJ2-3, with 10 bases matching TRBD2. The V and J ends lost 8 bases and 5 bases, in that order; junction bases with no gene match: 7. Germline V gene sequence: CDR1 MNHEY, CDR2 SMNVEV (reference sequence). This CDR3 region has 14 residues. CDR3 amino acids: CASDLAGERDTQYF. The CDR3 DNA sequence: TGTGCCAGCGATCTAGCGGGGGAGAGAGATACGCAGTATTTT.

This clonotype was recorded at least ten times. The rearrangement joins TRBV12-3 or TRBV12-4 to TRBJ2-7; D not certain. Trimming stripped 5 bases from V and 6 bases from J, with 8 bases between. The CDR3 sequence is 11 residues long. CDR3 protein: CASSPSREQYF. The CDR3 DNA follows: TGTGCCAGCAGTCCCTCCCGCGAGCAGTACTTC.

The sample holds many counts of this clonotype. J is TRBJ1-1 and V is TRBV11-2, with D perhaps TRBD1 (5 bases). The V gene lost 5 bases and the J gene lost 10 bases, with 14 bases spanning the gap. CDR1 is SGHAT, CDR2 FQNNGV, per germline. The CDR3 loop spans 12 amino acids. The CDR3 loop reads CASSGQTAGAFF. As DNA, the CDR3 is TGTGCCAGCAGCGGTCAGACAGCCGGAGCTTTCTTT. Combining the CDR3 with reference TRBV11-2 and TRBJ1-1 gives the whole variable domain EAGVAQSPRYKIIEKRQSVAFWCNPISGHATLYWYQQILGQGPKLLIQFQNNGVVDDSQLPKDRFSAERLKGVDSTLKIQPAKLEDSAVYLCASSGQTAGAFFGQGTRLTVV.

V gene TRBV14 combines with J gene TRBJ2-3; TRBD2 agrees at 15 bases. Germline lookup yields CDR1 SGHDN and CDR2 FVKESK. Losses at the gene ends were 2 bases for V and 2 bases for J; bases not matched to a gene: 11. The CDR3 totals 20 residues. For the CDR3, the DNA is TGTGCCAGCAGCCAAAAAGCCGGGACTAGCGGGAGGTGGAACACAGATACGCAGTATTTT. Its translation: CASSQKAGTSGRWNTDTQYF.

The chain couples TRBV20-1 to TRBJ2-7; D is undetermined. The V end lost 5 bases, the J end lost 1 base, and 24 bases lay between the germline ends. Germline assignment: CDR1 DFQATT and CDR2 SNEGSKA (reference sequence). This CDR3 has 17 residues. CDR3 DNA: TGCAGTGCTGAATTGAAGACCAAGACCCGGAAATCCTACGAGCAGTACTTC. Amino acids: CSAELKTKTRKSYEQYF.

This sequence joins TRBV18 and TRBJ2-7, with 9 bases that match TRBD1. This CDR3 is 13 amino acids long. Trimming cost V 4 bases and J 5 bases; bases outside gene matches: 3. Germline V gene data show CDR1 as KGHSH and CDR2 as LQKENI. CDR3 sequence: CASSRDRVNEQYF. The CDR3 nucleotides are TGTGCCAGCTCACGGGACAGGGTAAACGAGCAGTACTTC.

This clonotype was found a few times. The chain joins TRBV4-1 to TRBJ2-7; D assignment may be TRBD1 or TRBD2 (5 bases each). V lost 1 base and J lost 1, with 17 bases in between. Germline V gene sequence: CDR1 MGHRA, CDR2 YSYEKL. This CDR3 is built from 17 residues. The CDR3 nucleotides read TGCGCCAGCAGCCAAGTTGGCCGAGGGACCGATTCCTACGAGCAGTACTTC. Translated, it gives CASSQVGRGTDSYEQYF.

The chain recombines TRBV5-1 with TRBJ2-3, with 13 bases matching TRBD2. The V gene's germline CDR1 is SGHRS and CDR2 YFSETQ. V was pared by 7 bases and J by 6 bases, with 5 bases of the junction left unmatched. The CDR3 is made up of 14 amino acids. The CDR3 sequence: CASGLAGDLDTQYF. CDR3 coding DNA: TGCGCCAGCGGACTAGCGGGAGATTTGGATACGCAGTATTTT.